This TCR beta chain was identified during a study of T cell responses to AZD1222 COVID-19 vaccine. The assay was immunoSEQ multiplex PCR, and TCRdb's table has in-frame clones only and misses some. The table lists 180,000 or so clones, around nine tenths of them singletons. The CDR3 runs 16 residues. CDR1 and CDR2 (germline): SGHDT, YYEEEE. Details on this clone: What it recognizes is unknown. The junction does not match germline at one end; this may be a read error.

Study-wide results and caveats: Spike as a whole was targeted by vaccine-associated CD4 TCRs, dominant at 160-218 and 743-854.

This specimen consisted of peripheral blood, obtained 28 days after the second AZD1222 dose. The source is an adult who received the AZD1222 COVID-19 vaccine. The V gene is TRBV5-6, the J gene TRBJ2-1; 14 bases line up with TRBD2. The CDR3 coding sequence is TGTGCCAGCAGGAAGGGACTAGCGGGAGCCGGCAATGAACAGTTCTTC. Its translation is CASRKGLAGAGNEQFF.